Reported below is one T cell receptor (beta chain). Its antigen is undetermined. The CDR3 sequence is 14 residues long. The V end lost 3 bases, the J end lost 4 bases, and 13 bases lay between the germline ends. Germline lookup yields CDR1 KGHSH and CDR2 LQKENI. The sample is drawn from a study of T-cell memory formation after mild COVID-19. Background on the study: Across donors, TCR clusters were largely donor specific.

Study results and caveats: Second-wave clones reaching peak frequency on day 37 lacked confirmed SARS-CoV-2 specificity.

From 5'RACE with constant-segment primers came TCR alpha and TCR beta cDNA libraries that carried sample barcodes and UMIs. One entry per CDR3 protein results from TCRdb running MiXCR on the 5' RACE reads. The table shows about 440,000 distinct CDR3 sequences, with 20% occurring only once. The material sequenced was PBMCs or a T cell subset sorted from them (not recorded which). The V and J genes are TRBV18 and TRBJ2-7; the D gene is possibly TRBD1 (6 bases). This receptor was identified in an adult woman who had mild COVID-19 (a few samples of this study predate the infection). Cell type and time point are not known. In DNA form, the CDR3 reads TGTGCCAGCTCACCGAGGTCAGGGGTGTACGAGCAGTACTTC. Translated, it gives CASSPRSGVYEQYF. The full variable domain, its missing parts supplied by reference TRBV18 and TRBJ2-7, is NAGVMQNPRHLVRRRGQEARLRCSPMKGHSHVYWYRQLPEEGLKFMVYLQKENIIDESGMPKERFSAEFPKEGPSILRIQQVVRGDSAAYFCASSPRSGVYEQYFGPGTRLTVT.